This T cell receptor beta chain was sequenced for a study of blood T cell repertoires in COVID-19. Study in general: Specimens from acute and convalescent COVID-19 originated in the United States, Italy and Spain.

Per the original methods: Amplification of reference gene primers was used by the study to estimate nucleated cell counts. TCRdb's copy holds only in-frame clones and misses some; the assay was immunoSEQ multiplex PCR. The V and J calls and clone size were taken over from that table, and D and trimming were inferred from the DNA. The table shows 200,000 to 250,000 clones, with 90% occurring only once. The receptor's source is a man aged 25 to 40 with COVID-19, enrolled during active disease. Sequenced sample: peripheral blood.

The CDR3 sequence: CASSPRPWTGALNTEAFF. As DNA, the CDR3 is TGTGCCAGCAGTCCCCGGCCGTGGACAGGGGCCTTGAACACTGAAGCTTTCTTT. V and J are TRBV27 and TRBJ1-1; 9 positions match TRBD1. V was pared by 5 bases and J by 0 bases, with 13 bases of the junction left unmatched. The CDR3 has 18 residues. Germline CDR1 and CDR2: MNHEY and SMNVEV (reference sequence).